This T cell receptor beta chain derives from a study of blood T cells in healthy people across ages (dated by TCRdb to between 2015 and 2017). General notes on the study: Template switching captured roughly one uniquely barcoded TCR beta cDNA molecule per two T cells in model experiments. Using deep sequencing normalized with unique cDNA molecular identifiers, the study measured how TCR beta repertoire diversity changes with age. Two additional independent replicas of 1 million unique cDNA reads from the same blood draw were analyzed for two donors (one aged 18 to 29 and one aged 80 or older). Donors of different ages were randomly distributed across sequencing lanes to avoid experimental bias. The donors were divided into four age groups: young (average roughly 17 years), middle-aged (roughly 42), aged (about 62) and long-lived (roughly 86).

The library was made by 5' RACE. For sequencing, an Illumina HiSeq 2500 was employed. A second 7 to 11 cycle PCR used a sample-barcoded 5' primer and a J-beta primer mix. A template-switch 5' adaptor carrying 12 random nucleotides introduced a unique molecular identifier onto each TCR beta cDNA molecule. Each sample yielded at least 2.5 million CDR3-containing paired-end reads. All of the RNA was converted into first-strand cDNA using the Mint cDNA synthesis kit, with a TRBC-specific oligonucleotide serving as the primer. After uracil-DNA glycosylase treatment, a first 18-cycle PCR used universal primers M1SS and BC2_uni_R on all cDNA. On the authors' methods: Each sample was normalized by randomly selecting 1 million high-quality reads, each carrying a distinct molecular identifier. Reads sharing molecular identifiers were discarded rather than binned into consensus sequences. MiTCR, set to a Q25 quality threshold and the strictest error-elimination algorithm, was used for CDR3 identification, clonotype clustering and error correction. A nonparametric unseen species model with Euler transformation was used to estimate a lower bound on total TCR beta diversity. TCRdb cleaned the public reads at Q25 with fastp, built clones with MiXCR and kept in-frame beta chains. Rows are unified per CDR3 protein, each entry keeping the most common DNA and genes. The V and J calls follow TCRdb's processing rather than the paper's. This sample lists about 1.8 million distinct CDR3 sequences; 49% were detected once. The ten biggest clones cover less than 2.5% of the sample.

As concerns this clonotype: What antigen it recognizes has not been identified. No clone much larger than this one lies a single base away; base qualities are absent.

The approximately 40 donors, aged about 6 to 100 years, were systemically healthy Caucasian individuals from Russia. Around 9.7 milliliters of peripheral blood were collected from each donor into EDTA-treated Vacutainer tubes. Ficoll-Paque density-gradient centrifugation was used to isolate PBMCs, with at least 6 million per sample. Total RNA, at least 6 micrograms per sample, was extracted from PBMCs with Trizol reagent. The percentages of naive CD45RAhigh/CD27high T cells were determined by flow cytometry on a PBMC aliquot from every donor. Here is what the overall study found, with its caveats: Because the CMV infection status of the donors was unknown, age-related changes in expanded clonotypes may potentially have been confounded. Compared with the aged group, the long-lived group had more naive CD4+ T cells, fewer expanded clones and increased TCR diversity, a pattern suggesting age selection. There was a strong correlation between observed TCR beta diversity and the percentage of naive T cells measured by flow cytometry. Bulk unsorted PBMC profiling prevented conclusive comparison of naive and antigen-experienced compartments. As age increased, observed TCR beta diversity per million T cells dropped in a roughly linear way, and a significant reduction was already evident by age 40. Estimates of total diversity based on one million sequenced T cells were considered lower bounds and underestimates.

The junction shows trimming of 4 bases on V and 3 bases on J, plus 18 bases between the germline ends. From cysteine to phenylalanine, the CDR3 is 16 amino acids long. Only the CDR3 portion is preserved as DNA: 48 bases, with reading frame beginning at the first base. Sample: blood. This receptor was taken from a woman between 40 and 50 years old in good health. The chain joins TRBV12-3 or TRBV12-4 to TRBJ1-2; the D gene is possibly TRBD1, with 6 bases matching. This receptor carries the CDR3 CASSSSGRGSDYGYTF. In nucleotide form, the sequence is TGTGCCAGCAGTTCCTCCGGCAGGGGCAGCGACTATGGCTACACCTTC.